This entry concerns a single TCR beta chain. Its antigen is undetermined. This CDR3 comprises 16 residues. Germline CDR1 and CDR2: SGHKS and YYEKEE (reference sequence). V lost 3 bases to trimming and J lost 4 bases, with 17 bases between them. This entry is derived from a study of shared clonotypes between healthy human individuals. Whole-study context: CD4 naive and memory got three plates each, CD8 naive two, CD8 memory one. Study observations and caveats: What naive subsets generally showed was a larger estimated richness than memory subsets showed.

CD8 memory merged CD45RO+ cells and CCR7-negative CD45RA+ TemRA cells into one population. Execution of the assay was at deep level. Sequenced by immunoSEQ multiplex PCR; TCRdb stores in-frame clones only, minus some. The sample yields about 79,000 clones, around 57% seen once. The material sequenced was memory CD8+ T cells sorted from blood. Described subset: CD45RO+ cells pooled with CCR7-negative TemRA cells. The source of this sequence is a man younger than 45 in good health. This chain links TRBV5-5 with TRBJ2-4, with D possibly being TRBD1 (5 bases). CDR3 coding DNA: TGTGCCAGCAGCTCCTATGGCCCTCGACAGAAAAACATTCAGTACTTC. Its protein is CASSSYGPRQKNIQYF. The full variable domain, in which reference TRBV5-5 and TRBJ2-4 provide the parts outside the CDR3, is DAGVTQSPTHLIKTRGQQVTLRCSPISGHKSVSWYQQVLGQGPQFIFQYYEKEERGRGNFPDRFSARQFPNYSSELNVNALLLGDSALYLCASSSYGPRQKNIQYFGAGTRLSVL.